Reported below is one TCR beta chain. This clone has just one count. No antigen is known for it. Base quality data are lacking; no much larger clone is found one base away. The entry originates in a study of shared clonotypes between healthy human individuals (dated by TCRdb to about 2020). In terms of the full investigation: The cohort comprised two women and a few men aged 18 to 49 years. For each donor, CD4 naive and CD4 memory were each run on three plates, CD8 naive on two plates, and CD8 memory on one plate. To estimate repertoire size and how much clonotype sharing occurs between individuals, the study deeply sequenced the blood TCR repertoires of about 5 healthy adults. Libraries were prepared and TCR repertoires were sequenced by different laboratories using diverse techniques, in order to increase sequencing depth and limit assay-specific biases. Per donor, leukapheresis produced somewhere between about 0.9 and 9.5 billion PBMCs. Summary of the overall study and its limitations: Compared with non-shared clonotypes, clonotypes shared by all four sorted-subset donors had higher generation probabilities. Because the study included only a small number of donors, the genetic and exposure-history diversity represented was limited. Sampling was limited to blood, and TCR repertoires in tissue likely differ from TCR repertoires in blood. Even with the large sequencing depth, rarefaction of the sorted-subset datasets indicated that sequencing was incomplete. Roughly 5% of naive CD4, around 3.5% of naive CD8, about 2.4% of memory CD4, and over 0.35% of memory CD8 clonotypes were shared across a few donors. Naive subsets generally had larger estimated clonotype richness than memory subsets did. Pairwise subsampling indicated that sequencing depth was expected to affect the degree of clonotype sharing among donors.

V sheds 6 bases and J sheds 7 bases, leaving 13 bases between their ends. CDR1 MNHEY and CDR2 SVGAGI were looked up in the germline V gene. Including cysteine and phenylalanine, the CDR3 has 12 amino acids. The DNA shown is the 36-base CDR3, in frame from base 1. TCR CDR3 regions were amplified from genomic DNA by multiplex PCR using the deep immunoSEQ assay. Extracted genomic DNA from each cell subset was spread evenly across all wells of several immunoSEQ 96-well plates, with each plate serving as a replicate. For sorted subsets, about 0.2 ug genomic DNA, equal to approximately 30,000 T cell genomes, was loaded into each replicate PCR. The purified libraries were quantified using a Qubit 3.0 fluorometer, sized with a Bioanalyzer 2100, and then quantified again using the KAPA Library Quantification kit. Every immunoSEQ 96-well plate was sequenced on a dedicated single-read 150-cycle Illumina NextSeq 550 flow cell. On the authors' methods: Because the immunoSEQ output held only junctional sequences and lacked quality scores, the filtering could not match the filtering applied to full-length reads. Sequences were annotated with PyIR, a Python wrapper for IgBLAST v1.9, and V/J genes and CDR3 were assigned using IMGT germline references. Reads were removed for weak V/J assignments (E-value above 1e-6), missing CDR3, stop codons, out-of-frame junctions, or ambiguous translated residues. V3J clonotypes were defined as sequences sharing the same inferred V gene, J gene, and CDR3 amino acid sequence. The percentage overlap between two repertoires was calculated by dividing the number of shared unique clonotypes by the size of the smaller repertoire. RTK rarefaction, the Chao1 estimator, and Recon v2.1 estimates of unobserved clonotypes were used to assess repertoire richness. Generation probabilities were computed with OLGA for all TCRbeta clonotypes obtained by the gDNA method from a few donors. TCRdb limited this immuneACCESS table to in-frame rearrangements with V and J called. A share of clones is missing; checked studies link under half to unresolved V genes, and the rest is unexplained. D and trimming come from the DNA, and the V and J calls and clone size come from that table. Within this sample are 600,000 to 750,000 clones, with 55% to 75% of them counted one time only. Approximately 2% of the sample goes to the ten largest clones.

Healthy HIV-negative adults with no recently reported acute infections or vaccinations were included as donors. Every donor was a Caucasian adult living in Nashville, Tennessee, USA. Magnetic negative selection was used to enrich CD4+ T cells, after which naive cells were positively selected on CD45RA and the negative fraction became the memory subset. Blood was obtained by leukapheresis, after which PBMCs were separated by Ficoll-Histopaque density gradient centrifugation and cryopreserved in liquid nitrogen vapor phase. Analytical flow cytometry was used to check the purity and quantity of each magnetically sorted T cell population. Genomic DNA was isolated from each sorted fraction and quantified by UV absorbance on a Nanodrop 2000c.

This sequence was found in a woman in her 30s in good health. The sequenced sample was memory CD4+ T cells sorted from blood. What this sample's cell subset or site label stands for: CD45RA-negative fraction. The rearrangement joined TRBV6-5 to TRBJ2-7; D gene: possibly TRBD2, on 5 matching bases. The base sequence is TGTGCCAGCAGGGCCCCAACGGGAGAGCAGTACTTC. Protein translation: CASRAPTGEQYF.